This TCR beta chain was identified during a study of beta chain features in type 1 diabetes. Study in general: Taken together, all samples contributed 107,917,701 examined sorted cells.

Since all of the isolated RNA was reverse transcribed, expressed TCRB transcripts were what got sequenced. The study sequenced naive, central memory and regulatory T cell samples to an average of around 3.5 million reads. Method: immunoSEQ multiplex PCR; TCRdb's copy keeps in-frame clones and lacks some. The sample comprises 450,000 to 600,000 clones, approximately 30% of which are singletons, and around 0.065% rests with the top ten. The ends lost 4 bases at V and 5 bases at J; junction bases unmatched: 5. Germline V gene data show CDR1 as SGHVS and CDR2 as FNYEAQ. The CDR3 has 15 amino acids. This clone was detected a few times. What it recognizes is unknown. Study conclusions and caveats: PCR might pick shorter templates more often, in the same way for patients and controls.

This clonotype originated in a young man in good health. The chain recombines TRBV7-6 with TRBJ2-5; 12 nucleotides match TRBD2. Sequencing was done on a sample of naive CD4+ T cells from blood. The CDR3 reads CASSSTGTSGETQYF. The CDR3 DNA reads TGTGCCAGCAGCTCTACCGGGACTAGCGGGGAGACCCAGTACTTC. Filled out from reference TRBV7-6 and TRBJ2-5, the complete variable domain reads GAGVSQSPRYKVTKRGQDVALRCDPISGHVSLYWYRQALGQGPEFLTYFNYEAQQDKSGLPNDRFSAERPEGSISTLTIQRTEQRDSAMYRCASSSTGTSGETQYFGPGTRLLVL.